This T cell receptor (beta chain) stems from a study of cytomegalovirus exposure and HLA in healthy donors. As regards this clone: As yet, its antigen is unknown.

The study, taken as a whole, reports: For presence/absence analyses, sequencing depth was assumed to be roughly uniform across donors. Cytomegalovirus-associated TCR beta chains were listed, numbering 150 to 200. In a later analysis, donors in an Asian-associated ancestry cluster reportedly had fewer N-insertions in productive TCRs than the cohort mean.

This CDR3 comprises 16 residues. The V end was cut by 0 bases, the J end by 5 bases, with 16 bases between. The V gene's germline CDR1 is KGHSH and CDR2 LQKENI. PCR primers comprised 60 Vbeta and 13 Jbeta primers. Method: immunoSEQ multiplex PCR; TCRdb's copy keeps in-frame clones and lacks some. In the table there are roughly 100,000 clones, 65% to 80% of which are singletons. Sample: PBMCs. V and J are TRBV18 and TRBJ2-5; D possibly corresponds to TRBD1 (7 bases). This TCR was recovered from a woman between 35 and 50 years old in good health and CMV-seronegative. The CDR3 region is CASSPPPGGTWETQYF. The CDR3 region has the DNA TGTGCCAGCTCACCACCGCCAGGGGGGACTTGGGAGACCCAGTACTTC.